Listed here are 9 T cell receptor beta chains from one sample, sequenced in a study of molecular identifiers for immune sequencing clone quantification. TCRdb reprocessed the PCR reads with MiXCR, giving one entry per CDR3 protein. The table shows just under 650,000 distinct CDR3 sequences, with 15% to 20% occurring only once. The sample consisted of naive CD8+ T cells from blood, with Jurkat cell RNA spiked in. Stated subset: FACS-sorted CD8+CD4-CCR7+CD45RA+ naive T cells. The receptors come from a human donor in good health. Some libraries in this study had Jurkat cell RNA spiked in.

The J gene is TRBJ2-7, the V gene TRBV27; either TRBD1 or TRBD2 may supply D (5 bases each). Germline V gives CDR1 MNHEY, CDR2 SMNVEV (reference sequence). Trimming stripped 1 base from V and 5 bases from J, with 12 bases between. The CDR3 is 14 amino acids. CDR3 bases: TGTGCCAGCAGTTTATTGGGGGATTTCCACGAGCAGTACTTC. Amino acids: CASSLLGDFHEQYF.

As to this clonotype: Being one base from a much bigger clone, this may be a read error. This sequence joins TRBV2 and TRBJ1-2; D not certain. There are 15 residues in the CDR3. The germline CDR1 and CDR2 sequences are SNHLY and FYNNEI. This CDR3 reads CASSESVLTTYGYAF. CDR3 nucleotide sequence: TGTGCCAGCAGTGAATCCGTTCTTACCACCTATGGCTACGCCTTC.

This clonotype was counted at least ten times. The chain links TRBV5-4 to TRBJ1-5; D is undetermined. CDR3 length: 13 amino acids. V was shortened by 4 bases and J by 5 bases, with 10 bases between the two germline ends. Germline V gene lookup returns CDR1 SGHNT and CDR2 YYREEE (reference sequence). The CDR3 DNA is TGTGCCAGCAGCGCGGACGGGGATCAGCCCCAGCATTTT. Translating gives CASSADGDQPQHF.

Notes on this clonotype: Its ends do not fully match the called genes, so a read error is possible. V is TRBV11-2 and J is TRBJ2-2; tentative D call: TRBD2 (5 bases). Germline lookup yields CDR1 SGHAT and CDR2 FQNNGV. The CDR3 is made up of 17 amino acids. Here the CDR3 DNA reads TGTGCCAGCAGCTTAGATAGCCCAAACCCCTACACCGGGGAGCTGCTTTTT. Protein product: CASSLDSPNPYTGELLF.

This clonotype was observed a handful of times. The chain employs TRBV9 and TRBJ2-7; TRBD1 agrees at 7 bases. The CDR3 totals 15 residues. CDR1 and CDR2 (germline): SGDLS, YYNGEE. V was pared by 2 bases and J by 4 bases, with 9 bases of the junction left unmatched. The CDR3 DNA reads TGTGCCAGCAGCGTCGGGGCAGGGGGTCTTTACGAGCAGTACTTC. It translates to CASSVGAGGLYEQYF.

This chain connects TRBV3-1 to TRBJ2-7; no clear D gene. The CDR3 runs to 12 residues. CDR1 and CDR2 from the germline V gene are LGHDT and YNNKEL (reference sequence). Trimming stripped 0 bases from V and 6 bases from J, with 6 bases between. The CDR3: CASSQDPTEQYF. In nucleotides, the CDR3 is TGTGCCAGCAGCCAAGATCCGACCGAGCAGTACTTC.

In this sample, this clonotype turned up a few times. At one end, the junction sequence differs from germline, possibly due to a read error. The chain couples TRBV13 to TRBJ2-3; the match to TRBD2 covers 7 bases. Germline assignment: CDR1 PRHDT and CDR2 FYEKMQ (reference sequence). CDR3 length: 17 residues. The DNA of the CDR3 is TGCGCCAGCAGTTCCACCAGACCAGCGGGGAACACAGATACGCAGTATTTT. Translating it yields CASSSTRPAGNTDTQYF.

This clonotype was observed a handful of times. The chain uses TRBV4-1 and TRBJ1-2, with unresolved D. Deletions cut 1 base from V and 4 bases from J, with 16 bases between. The CDR3 runs 16 residues. The germline V gene has CDR1 MGHRA and CDR2 YSYEKL. In DNA form, the CDR3 reads TGCGCCAGCAGCCAAGTTGCGGAGTCTTCTGTCTATGGCTACACCTTC. Translation gives CASSQVAESSVYGYTF.

The rearrangement links TRBV19 to TRBJ2-1; TRBD2 matches 7 bases. The germline V gene has CDR1 LNHDA and CDR2 SQIVND (reference sequence). This CDR3 is 15 amino acids long. V lost 7 bases and J lost 4; bases outside the gene matches: 10. The CDR3 sequence: CASNPLPGGYNEQFF. The DNA of the CDR3 is TGTGCCAGTAACCCCCTTCCGGGAGGATACAATGAGCAGTTCTTC.